This is a list of T cell receptor beta chains from one sample in a study of T cells after yellow fever vaccination. TCRdb fed the 5' RACE reads into MiXCR, producing one record per CDR3 protein. In the table there are approximately 120,000 distinct CDR3 sequences, 13% to 15% of which are singletons. The sample consisted of CD8+ T cells sorted from PBMCs, taken 5 days after the yellow fever booster vaccination. These receptor sequences come from a man between 18 and 35 years old who received the YFV17D yellow fever vaccine. The CDR3 runs from the conserved cysteine through the conserved F or W. A D gene is named only where the DNA matches it firmly. The size field is filled for only some rows; it gives once, few, many or a size class.

j_call | clone_size | d_call | v_call | cdr3_nt | cdr3_aa
TRBJ1-1 | few | . | TRBV4-2 | TGTGCCAGCAGCCAGGAAACAGGTACCTTGAACACTGAAGCTTTCTTT | CASSQETGTLNTEAFF
TRBJ1-1 | . | . | TRBV6-1 | TGTGCCAGCAGTTACCCCGAGGGGAAGGGCGGCACTGAAGCTTTCTTT | CASSYPEGKGGTEAFF
TRBJ2-3 | . | TRBD1 | TRBV28 | TGTGCCAGCAGCCGGTGGGACAGGGGGACAGATACGCAGTATTTT | CASSRWDRGTDTQYF
TRBJ2-7 | . | . | TRBV4-2 | TGTGCCAGCAGCCAAGAAAGTGTACAGGCCTACGAGCAGTACTTC | CASSQESVQAYEQYF
TRBJ2-7 | . | TRBD2 | TRBV5-1 | TGCGCCAGCCAAAAGGGAGGGGACGAGCAGTACTTC | CASQKGGDEQYF
TRBJ1-1 | . | . | TRBV4-1 | TGCGCCAGCAGCCAGGGAGGCTTGGGGGCTGTGGTAACTGAAGCTTTCTTT | CASSQGGLGAVVTEAFF
TRBJ1-2 | few | . | TRBV4-1 | TGCGCCAGCAGCCTGGGGACCGGACGGGGCTACACCTTC | CASSLGTGRGYTF
TRBJ1-2 | . | . | TRBV20-1 | TGCAGTGCTAGCGGACACATAAGAGATGGCTACACCTTC | CSASGHIRDGYTF
TRBJ2-3 | . | TRBD1 | TRBV6-6 | TGTGCCAGCAGTTACCGACAGGGCGCAGATACGCAGTATTTT | CASSYRQGADTQYF
TRBJ2-7 | . | . | TRBV28 | TGTGCCAGCAGCTTACTCCCGGGTTACGAGCAGTACTTC | CASSLLPGYEQYF
TRBJ2-1 | few | . | TRBV7-9 | TGTGCCAGCAGCCACCCGGGGACTCACCGGTTGAATGAGCAGTTCTTC | CASSHPGTHRLNEQFF
TRBJ2-1 | few | . | TRBV29-1 | TGCAGCGTTTGGGGGGCAAACAATGAGCAGTTCTTC | CSVWGANNEQFF
TRBJ2-1 | . | TRBD2 | TRBV14 | TGTGCCAGCAGCCAAGATGGGAGGGGATGGTACAATGAGCAGTTCTTC | CASSQDGRGWYNEQFF
TRBJ2-3 | few | TRBD2 | TRBV7-6 | TGTGCCAGCAGCCAGAAGGTGGGACTAGCGGGGATCACAGATACGCAGTATTTT | CASSQKVGLAGITDTQYF
TRBJ1-4 | . | . | TRBV7-2 | TGTGCCAGCAGCTTAGCGCCGGGGTCCCTTAATGAAAAACTGTTTTTT | CASSLAPGSLNEKLFF
TRBJ2-3 | few | . | TRBV6-2/TRBV6-3 | TGTGCCAGCAGACAGGGACGTCCCACAGATACGCAGTATTTT | CASRQGRPTDTQYF
TRBJ1-3 | . | . | TRBV3-1 | TGTGCCAGCAGCCAAGATTCAGGGGTAGGAAACACCATATATTTT | CASSQDSGVGNTIYF
TRBJ2-5 | . | TRBD1 | TRBV12-5 | TGTGCTAGTGGTTTGTTTACCGCCGGGACAGACTGGGAGACCCAGTACTTC | CASGLFTAGTDWETQYF
TRBJ1-2 | . | . | TRBV5-1 | TGCGCCAGCAGCTTGGACAGGTTCTACTATGGCTACACCTTC | CASSLDRFYYGYTF
TRBJ1-1 | . | TRBD1 | TRBV6-5 | TGTGCCAGCACCGGGACAGGGGTCAATATACTGAACACTGAAGCTTTCTTT | CASTGTGVNILNTEAFF
TRBJ2-7 | . | . | TRBV12-3/TRBV12-4 | TGTGCCAGCAGTTTTTACGAGCAGTACTTC | CASSFYEQYF
TRBJ1-2 | . | . | TRBV20-1 | TGCAGTGCTTGGCTTGTTAACTATGGCTACACCTTC | CSAWLVNYGYTF
TRBJ1-4 | few | . | TRBV6-2/TRBV6-3 | TGTGCCAGCAGTTACTCGAACAGTTTGAAACTGTTTTTT | CASSYSNSLKLFF
TRBJ2-1 | many | . | TRBV29-1 | TGCAGCGTTAGGCGGAATGAGCAGTTCTTC | CSVRRNEQFF
TRBJ1-4 | . | TRBD1 | TRBV4-1 | TGCGCCAGCAGCCACAGGACAGGGGACTACACTTCTAATGAAAAACTGTTTTTT | CASSHRTGDYTSNEKLFF
TRBJ1-6 | . | . | TRBV28 | TGTGCCAGCAGCCTCCCGGGGTCCTATAATTCACCCCTCCACTTT | CASSLPGSYNSPLHF
TRBJ1-1 | few | . | TRBV5-1 | TGCGCCAGTAACCCATCAGGGTTCCGATACACTGAAGCTTTCTTT | CASNPSGFRYTEAFF
TRBJ2-2 | few | . | TRBV4-2 | TGTGCCAGCAGCCAAGATCGGCTAGATCGAATCGGGGAGCTGTTTTTT | CASSQDRLDRIGELFF
TRBJ2-3 | . | . | TRBV10-2 | TGCGCCAGCAGTGAGTTCGCGTGGGGGGATACGCAGTATTTT | CASSEFAWGDTQYF
TRBJ1-5 | . | TRBD1 | TRBV10-3 | TGTGCCATCAGTACGGGGACAGGGGGGGTTGCGCCCCAGCATTTT | CAISTGTGGVAPQHF
TRBJ1-6 | many | . | TRBV7-6 | TGTGCCAGCAGCCGCAGAGACAGTGCGAATTCACCCCTCCACTTT | CASSRRDSANSPLHF
TRBJ1-6 | . | TRBD1 | TRBV4-3 | TGCGCCAGCAGCCACCCCGCCGGGACAGCGAATTCACCCCTCCACTTT | CASSHPAGTANSPLHF
TRBJ2-3 | few | . | TRBV27 | TGTGCCAGCAGCCTGGGAGTGGAGACAGATACGCAGTATTTT | CASSLGVETDTQYF
TRBJ2-1 | few | . | TRBV11-3 | TGTGCCAGCAGCGAGGACCCTTACAATGAGCAGTTCTTC | CASSEDPYNEQFF